This record concerns one T cell receptor beta chain sequence. Regarding treatment: oral pan-JAK inhibitor, 5-10 mg twice daily. The data belong to a study of CD8+ T cells in alopecia areata. It was cDNA, reverse transcribed from extracted RNA, that served as the sequencing template. TCRdb's copy holds only in-frame clones and misses some; the assay was immunoSEQ multiplex PCR. The sample shows roughly 190,000 clones, more than 55% of them seen only once. Germline V gene lookup returns CDR1 SGHTA and CDR2 FQGTGA. The CDR3 loop spans 16 amino acids. V shed 1 base and J shed 2 bases, with 9 bases lying between them.

The sequence derives from a human donor with alopecia areata. The chain couples TRBV7-3 to TRBJ2-6; D call uncertain. The source was CD4+ T cells sorted from blood, collected at week 4, from a patient treated with tofacitinib. The CDR3 is CASSLKGSAGANVLTF. CDR3 coding DNA: TGTGCCAGCAGCTTAAAAGGGTCCGCTGGGGCCAACGTCCTGACTTTC. Looking up the rest from reference TRBV7-3 and TRBJ2-6 gives the full variable domain: GAGVSQTPSNKVTEKGKYVELRCDPISGHTALYWYRQSLGQGPEFLIYFQGTGAADDSGLPNDRFFAVRPEGSVSTLKIQRTERGDSAVYLCASSLKGSAGANVLTFGAGSRLTVL.